Below, 3 T cell receptor beta chains from the same sample are listed, as sequenced in a study of blood T cell repertoires in COVID-19 (dated by TCRdb to 2018 to 2020). Library prep was done by the immunoSEQ multiplex PCR assay. What TCRdb holds here is the immuneACCESS table cut down to in-frame rearrangements. Part of the clones is not present; checked against another copy, under half of the missing clones reflect an unresolved V gene, and the others are unexplained. The sample table lists around 260,000 clones, around 86% of them with a count of one. The ten largest make up around 1.5% of the sample. Sequenced material: peripheral blood. These receptors were obtained from a woman in her thirties or forties who had recovered from COVID-19.

This clone was recorded a few times. The chain joins TRBV5-6 to TRBJ1-2; D remains unclear. The CDR3 totals 17 residues. Germline CDR1 is SGHDT and CDR2 is YYEEEE. V was clipped by 2 bases and J by 4 bases, with 21 bases between them. The CDR3 protein is CASSFPPPTGERYGYTF. DNA of the CDR3: TGTGCCAGCAGCTTTCCCCCCCCGACGGGAGAGCGCTATGGCTACACCTTC.

The gene calls are TRBV18 and TRBJ1-5, with D tentatively TRBD1 (5 bases). The CDR3 extends over 16 amino acids. The germline V gene encodes CDR1 KGHSH and CDR2 LQKENI. Deletions cut 1 base from V and 0 bases from J, with 10 bases between. CDR3 nucleotides: TGTGCCAGCTCACCACTCAGGGCTTATAGCAATCAGCCCCAGCATTTT. Its translation: CASSPLRAYSNQPQHF.

CDR3 bases: TGTGCCAGCAGTTATTGGAGAGACAGGGGCCGACGCGATGGCTACACCTTC. It codes for CASSYWRDRGRRDGYTF. This sequence joins TRBV6-2 or TRBV6-3 and TRBJ1-2; TRBD1 agrees at 8 bases. Germline CDR1 is MNHEY and CDR2 is SVGEGT. The CDR3 has 17 amino acids. V shed 3 bases, J shed 6 bases, and the junction held 15 bases outside the gene matches.